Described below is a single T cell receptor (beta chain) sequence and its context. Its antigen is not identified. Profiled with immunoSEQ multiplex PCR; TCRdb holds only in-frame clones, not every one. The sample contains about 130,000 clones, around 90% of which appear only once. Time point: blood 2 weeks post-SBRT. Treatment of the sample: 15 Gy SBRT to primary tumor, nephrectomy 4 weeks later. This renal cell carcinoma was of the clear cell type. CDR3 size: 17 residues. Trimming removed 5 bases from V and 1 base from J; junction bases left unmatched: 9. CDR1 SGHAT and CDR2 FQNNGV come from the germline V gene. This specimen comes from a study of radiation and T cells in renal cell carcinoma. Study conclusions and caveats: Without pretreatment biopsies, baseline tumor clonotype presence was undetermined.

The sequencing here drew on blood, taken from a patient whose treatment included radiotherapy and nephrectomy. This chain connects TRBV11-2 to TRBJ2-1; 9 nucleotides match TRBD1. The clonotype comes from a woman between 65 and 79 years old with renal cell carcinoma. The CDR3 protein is CASSLGQGPPSYNEQFF. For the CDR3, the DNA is TGTGCCAGCAGCCTCGGACAGGGGCCCCCTTCCTACAATGAGCAGTTCTTC.